This entry features one T cell receptor beta chain sequence. The antigen is unknown. This sample is part of a study of lymphopenia after photon versus proton radiotherapy. Findings and caveats of the study: Relative stability marked proton patients; photon patients lost diversity and naive cells.

Generated by immunoSEQ multiplex PCR, the TCRdb table keeps only in-frame clones and is missing some. The table has around 150,000 clones, roughly nine tenths seen once; the top ten hold 4% to 5%. Germline V gives CDR1 SGHVS, CDR2 FQNEAQ. The CDR3 covers 15 residues. V lost 1 base, J lost 1 base, and 11 bases lay in between. This sample comprised peripheral blood, obtained from a patient treated with photon-based radiotherapy. The sequence was obtained from a middle-aged man with gastric cancer. The rearrangement uses TRBV7-8 and TRBJ2-7; a possible D gene is TRBD2 (5 bases). CDR3 in amino acids: CASSLGVGSSYEQYF. The CDR3 DNA is TGTGCCAGCAGCTTAGGTGTGGGGAGTTCCTACGAGCAGTACTTC.